The 27 T cell receptor beta chains reported below all come from one sample, sequenced in a study of cytomegalovirus exposure and HLA in healthy donors (dated by TCRdb to the late 2010s). Receptor libraries were prepared by the immunoSEQ multiplex PCR assay. The multiplex PCR relied on a mix of 60 forward primers for TCR Vbeta segments and 13 reverse primers for TCR Jbeta segments. TCRdb took over this immuneACCESS table, retaining in-frame rearrangements with V and J assigned. Such tables are incomplete; in checked studies, under half of the missing clones stem from an unresolved V gene, and the remainder is unexplained. A total of roughly 130,000 clones appear in this sample, roughly 82% of them only once. The ten largest account for over 9% of the sample. Sequencing was done on a sample of PBMCs. These receptors originate from a male donor in good health and CMV-seropositive.

The genes are TRBV7-3 and TRBJ2-4; maybe TRBD2 (7 bases). Germline CDR1 SGHTA, CDR2 FQGTGA. The CDR3 sequence is 15 residues long. V lost 3 bases, J lost 8 bases, and 17 bases lay in between. CDR3 nucleotide sequence: TGTGCCAGCAGCTTTACGGGAGGAGAGGGGGACATTCAGTACTTC. Its translation: CASSFTGGEGDIQYF.

The V and J genes are TRBV10-3 and TRBJ1-1; TRBD1 agrees at 8 bases. Germline V gene data show CDR1 as ENHRY and CDR2 as SYGVKD. V dropped 6 bases and J dropped 3; count of bases not matched to a gene: 6. The CDR3 contains 14 residues. In nucleotides, the CDR3 is TGTGCCATCAGACTGGACAGGGCTTACACTGAAGCTTTCTTT. Protein sequence: CAIRLDRAYTEAFF.

The gene calls are TRBV7-3 and TRBJ2-1; 7 bases align to TRBD2. There are 16 residues in the CDR3. CDR1 is SGHTA, CDR2 FQGTGA, per germline. The V segment lost 1 base and the J segment 6 bases; nucleotides outside the gene matches: 9. The CDR3 sequence is CASSLRPGTNLNEQFF. The CDR3 bases are TGTGCCAGCAGCTTAAGGCCCGGGACTAACCTCAATGAGCAGTTCTTC.

This chain links TRBV19 with TRBJ2-1; possibly TRBD2 for D (5 bases). The ends were cut back, 5 bases at V and 4 bases at J, with 12 bases in the middle. The CDR3 is 14 amino acids. The germline CDR1 and CDR2 sequences are LNHDA and SQIVND (reference sequence). DNA for the CDR3: TGTGCCAGTAGTCCTCGAGGGCCTTACAATGAGCAGTTCTTC. Its translation: CASSPRGPYNEQFF. Variable domain in full (rest from reference TRBV19 and TRBJ2-1): DGGITQSPKYLFRKEGQNVTLSCEQNLNHDAMYWYRQDPGQGLRLIYYSQIVNDFQKGDIAEGYSVSREKKESFPLTVTSAQKNPTAFYLCASSPRGPYNEQFFGPGTRLTVL.

The V call is TRBV27, the J call TRBJ2-1; D gene unclear. In germline, CDR1 is MNHEY, CDR2 SMNVEV (reference sequence). CDR3 size: 15 residues. The V gene lost 2 bases and the J gene lost 2 bases, with 10 bases spanning the gap. CDR3 sequence (DNA): TGTGCCAGCAGTTTAGAATCCAGGCCCTACAATGAGCAGTTCTTC. This codes for CASSLESRPYNEQFF.

This chain uses TRBV18 with TRBJ1-1; no definite D call. The CDR3 contains 13 residues. Germline CDR1 and CDR2: KGHSH and LQKENI. V lost 2 bases, J lost 1 base, and 5 bases lay in between. The CDR3 DNA follows: TGTGCCAGCTCACCAGGGAGGAACACTGAAGCTTTCTTT. The encoded protein is CASSPGRNTEAFF.

The gene calls are TRBV2 and TRBJ2-5, with a tentative D call TRBD1 (5 bases). The DNA end lines up better with TRBJ2-7; the J call may be wrong. Germline V gene lookup returns CDR1 SNHLY and CDR2 FYNNEI. The CDR3 is 15 residues long. The CDR3 loop reads CASSGAWTPSYEQYF. The CDR3 nucleotides are TGTGCCAGCAGTGGGGCTTGGACACCCTCCTACGAGCAGTACTTC.

The gene calls are TRBV7-8 and TRBJ2-3, with 10 bases that match TRBD2. Germline trimming cut 5 bases from V and 3 bases from J; bases unmatched to any gene: 8. The CDR3 extends over 16 amino acids. Germline V lookup: CDR1 SGHVS, CDR2 FQNEAQ. The CDR3: CASSPLAGGWTDTQYF. As DNA, the CDR3 is TGTGCCAGCAGCCCTTTAGCGGGAGGTTGGACAGATACGCAGTATTTT. The full variable domain, its missing parts supplied by reference TRBV7-8 and TRBJ2-3, is GAGVSQSPRYKVAKRGQDVALRCDPISGHVSLFWYQQALGQGPEFLTYFQNEAQLDKSGLPSDRFFAERPEGSVSTLKIQRTQQEDSAVYLCASSPLAGGWTDTQYFGPGTRLTVL.

This chain links TRBV9 with TRBJ2-3, with D perhaps TRBD2 (5 bases). Germline values: CDR1 SGDLS, CDR2 YYNGEE. The CDR3 contains 14 residues. V gave up 3 bases and J gave up 3 bases, with 11 bases separating them. The CDR3 spells CASSASSGTDTQYF. CDR3 nucleotides: TGTGCCAGCAGCGCTTCTTCGGGGACAGATACGCAGTATTTT.

This rearrangement joins TRBV9 to TRBJ2-7; 9 bases align to TRBD1. CDR1 and CDR2 (germline): SGDLS, YYNGEE. J was trimmed by 5 bases and V by 4 bases; bases with no gene match: 10. The CDR3 contains 15 residues. The DNA for the CDR3 is TGTGCCAGCAGCAAACAGGGACAGGGTTCTCACGAGCAGTACTTC. As protein: CASSKQGQGSHEQYF.

V usage is TRBV6-5 and J usage is TRBJ1-1, with 7 nucleotides matching TRBD1. This CDR3 is 14 amino acids long. J was trimmed by 2 bases and V by 6 bases; bases with no gene match: 6. Per the germline V gene, CDR1 is MNHEY and CDR2 is SVGAGI. CDR3 nucleotides: TGTGCCAGCAGACCCGACAGGGACAACACTGAAGCTTTCTTT. Amino acids: CASRPDRDNTEAFF.

This clone turned up a few times. One end of the junction is discordant with germline, which a read error may explain. The chain recombines TRBV7-7 with TRBJ2-5, with D tentatively TRBD1 (6 bases). Germline CDR1 reads SSHAT; CDR2 reads FNYEAQ (reference sequence). The CDR3 runs 13 residues. CDR3 nucleotide sequence: TGTGCTAGCAGCCCCACAGGGTTCGAGACCCAGTACTTC. Translation: CASSPTGFETQYF.

The genes are TRBV10-3 and TRBJ2-2; D is possibly TRBD2 (6 bases). The CDR3 covers 16 residues. Germline V gene lookup returns CDR1 ENHRY and CDR2 SYGVKD. Deletions cut 7 bases from V and 1 base from J, with 16 bases between. CDR3 amino acids: CAITPGVAENTGELFF. The CDR3 nucleotides are TGTGCCATCACCCCGGGGGTAGCGGAGAACACCGGGGAGCTGTTTTTT.

This clone showed up just once. The rearrangement uses TRBV28 and TRBJ2-7; TRBD2 matches at 7 bases. V trimming: 6 bases; J trimming: 3 bases; junction bases outside the gene matches: 5. The CDR3 covers 13 residues. Germline V lookup: CDR1 MDHEN, CDR2 SYDVKM. CDR3 DNA sequence: TGTGCCAGCAGGACTAGCCAATTCTACGAGCAGTACTTC. Translation gives CASRTSQFYEQYF. The variable domain in full, completed from reference TRBV28 and TRBJ2-7, reads DVKVTQSSRYLVKRTGEKVFLECVQDMDHENMFWYRQDPGLGLRLIYFSYDVKMKEKGDIPEGYSVSREKKERFSLILESASTNQTSMYLCASRTSQFYEQYFGPGTRLTVT.

This clone has just a few counts. The chain couples TRBV30 to TRBJ1-1; no reliable D call. The germline CDR1 and CDR2 sequences are GTSNPN and SVGIG (reference sequence). The CDR3 length is 12 residues. Trimming pared 5 bases from V and 9 bases from J, leaving 16 bases between. The CDR3: CAWAKRGAKAFF. The CDR3 nucleotides are TGTGCCTGGGCCAAGCGGGGAGCAAAAGCTTTCTTT. The entire variable domain, with the rest obtained from reference TRBV30 and TRBJ1-1, is as follows: SQTIHQWPATLVQPVGSPLSLECTVEGTSNPNLYWYRQAAGRGLQLLFYSVGIGQISSEVPQNLSASRPQDRQFILSSKKLLLSDSGFYLCAWAKRGAKAFFGQGTRLTVV.

This clone turned up a few times. The chain has TRBV11-1 and TRBJ1-1, with D unresolved. The CDR3 is made up of 13 amino acids. V lost 1 base, J lost 1 base, and 4 bases lay in between. CDR1 is SGHAT and CDR2 is FQDESV in the germline V gene (reference sequence). CDR3 in amino acids: CASSLDRNTEAFF. In DNA, the CDR3 is TGTGCCAGCAGCTTAGACAGGAACACTGAAGCTTTCTTT.

The chain links TRBV19 to TRBJ1-4; D gene ambiguous. This CDR3 is built from 17 residues. The V gene lost 5 bases and the J gene lost 0 bases, with 16 bases spanning the gap. CDR1 and CDR2 (germline): LNHDA, SQIVND (reference sequence). The CDR3 DNA sequence: TGTGCCAGTAGTGCCCGAGGGCGAAGCACAACTAATGAAAAACTGTTTTTT. Its protein is CASSARGRSTTNEKLFF.

The chain links TRBV20-1 to TRBJ2-5, with a weak D call TRBD2 (5 bases). This CDR3 comprises 11 residues. Germline assignment: CDR1 DFQATT and CDR2 SNEGSKA (reference sequence). V lost 7 bases, J lost 5 bases, and 11 bases lay in between. CDR3: CSGEPRETQYF. The CDR3 DNA reads as TGCAGTGGGGAGCCCCGGGAGACCCAGTACTTC.

In its sample, this clone was seen once. The V gene is TRBV4-3, the J gene TRBJ2-7; 13 positions match TRBD2. This CDR3 spans 17 amino acids. V was clipped by 0 bases and J by 2 bases; unmatched bases: 4. The germline gives CDR1 LGHNA, CDR2 YSLEER. This CDR3 is CASSQDNGLAGAYEQYF. The CDR3 bases are TGCGCCAGCAGCCAAGATAATGGACTAGCGGGAGCCTACGAGCAGTACTTC.

The chain recombines TRBV19 with TRBJ1-1; D may be TRBD1 (5 bases). V was trimmed by 5 bases and J by 4 bases, leaving 11 bases between them. Germline-derived CDR1 and CDR2 are LNHDA and SQIVND (reference sequence). This CDR3 is built from 13 residues. The chain's CDR3 is CASSAGSVTEAFF. CDR3 sequence (DNA): TGTGCCAGTAGTGCAGGGTCGGTCACTGAAGCTTTCTTT.

The chain recombines TRBV4-2 with TRBJ1-4, with D perhaps TRBD1 (6 bases). V was clipped by 0 bases and J by 2 bases, with 7 bases between them. The CDR3 is 15 amino acids. Germline-derived CDR1 and CDR2 are LGHNA and YNFKEQ. The CDR3 loop reads CASSQDQGTNEKLFF. CDR3 nucleotide sequence: TGTGCCAGCAGCCAAGACCAGGGGACTAATGAAAAACTGTTTTTT.

This chain joins TRBV7-3 and TRBJ1-1; D possibly corresponds to TRBD1 (5 bases). V lost 4 bases and J 4 bases, leaving 13 bases between the germline ends. Germline values: CDR1 SGHTA, CDR2 FQGTGA. The CDR3 runs 14 residues. This CDR3 reads CASSSQGWGTEAFF. As DNA, the CDR3 is TGTGCCAGCAGCTCTCAGGGCTGGGGCACTGAAGCTTTCTTT. The variable domain in full, completed from reference TRBV7-3 and TRBJ1-1, reads GAGVSQTPSNKVTEKGKYVELRCDPISGHTALYWYRQSLGQGPEFLIYFQGTGAADDSGLPNDRFFAVRPEGSVSTLKIQRTERGDSAVYLCASSSQGWGTEAFFGQGTRLTVV.

The chain links TRBV28 to TRBJ2-1; 13 bases are a match to TRBD2. CDR1 and CDR2 from the germline V gene are MDHEN and SYDVKM. This CDR3 comprises 15 residues. Trimming cost V 6 bases and J 7 bases; bases outside gene matches: 6. CDR3 sequence (DNA): TGTGCCAGCAGCTGGACTAGCGGGAGTGTAAATGAGCAGTTCTTC. It codes for CASSWTSGSVNEQFF.

This clone has only one observation. This chain joins TRBV9 and TRBJ2-2; D is perhaps TRBD1 (5 bases). This CDR3 region has 12 residues. The germline CDR1 and CDR2 sequences are SGDLS and YYNGEE. The V end lost 1 base, the J end lost 8 bases, and 6 bases lay between the germline ends. The CDR3 DNA reads as TGTGCCAGCAGCGTACAGGGTGGGGAGCTGTTTTTT. It encodes CASSVQGGELFF.

The V and J genes are TRBV5-8 and TRBJ2-1, with 10 positions matching TRBD2. The CDR3 loop spans 14 amino acids. CDR1 and CDR2 (germline): SGHTS, YDEGEE. The V and J ends lost 5 bases and 9 bases, in that order; junction bases with no gene match: 8. This CDR3 reads CASRLLAGFGEQFF. In DNA form, the CDR3 reads TGTGCCAGCAGGTTACTAGCGGGGTTCGGTGAGCAGTTCTTC.

This chain links TRBV6-5 with TRBJ1-2; D is uncertain. V dropped 5 bases and J dropped 4 bases, with 5 bases sitting between them. Germline CDR1 MNHEY, CDR2 SVGAGI. The CDR3 has 11 residues. The CDR3 here is CASSVLYGYTF. The CDR3 DNA follows: TGTGCCAGCAGTGTTCTCTATGGCTACACCTTC.

The chain carries TRBV19 and TRBJ2-7; 11 nucleotides align to TRBD2. From germline, CDR1 is LNHDA and CDR2 SQIVND (reference sequence). Trimming took 7 bases from V and 5 from J; bases not matched to a gene: 13. The length of the CDR3 is 16 residues. This CDR3 reads CASTPGTSGRIHEQYF. CDR3 sequence (DNA): TGTGCCAGTACCCCCGGAACTAGCGGGAGAATCCACGAGCAGTACTTC.